Each of the 6 T cell receptor beta chains below was sequenced from the same sample in a study of cytomegalovirus exposure and HLA in healthy donors. 60 Vbeta and 13 Jbeta primers were used in PCR. The protocol was immunoSEQ multiplex PCR, while the TCRdb copy is restricted to in-frame clones and leaves out a portion. The repertoire holds about 130,000 clones, with over 70% as singletons. Specimen: PBMCs. These receptor sequences come from a man younger than 45 in good health and CMV-seronegative.

The chain couples TRBV4-2 to TRBJ2-3, with D perhaps TRBD2 (5 bases). CDR1 is LGHNA, CDR2 YNFKEQ, per germline. The CDR3 is 13 amino acids. V was shortened by 4 bases and J by 7 bases, with 12 bases between the two germline ends. CDR3 DNA sequence: TGTGCCAGCAGCCCTGCGGGCGGAAATACGCAGTATTTT. Its translation is CASSPAGGNTQYF.

This clone rates as medium-sized. The V call is TRBV6-4, the J call TRBJ2-6, with a weak D call TRBD1 (5 bases). Germline CDR1 is MRHNA and CDR2 is SNTAGT. The germline V and J ends were trimmed by 2 bases and 0 bases, with 5 bases remaining between them. The CDR3 extends over 15 amino acids. CDR3 residues: CASSDDSSGANVLTF. Here the CDR3 DNA reads TGTGCCAGCAGTGACGACAGCTCTGGGGCCAACGTCCTGACTTTC.

The V and J genes are TRBV5-4 and TRBJ2-3; TRBD1 might be the D (9 bases). V was pared by 6 bases and J by 6 bases, with 20 bases between. CDR1 and CDR2 from the germline V gene are SGHNT and YYREEE (reference sequence). This CDR3 spans 15 amino acids. The CDR3 DNA reads TGTGCCAGCACTACGGGAGGGACAGGGAGGGATACGCAGTATTTT. Its protein is CASTTGGTGRDTQYF.

The genes are TRBV6-1 and TRBJ2-7; maybe TRBD1 (7 bases). Trimming took 6 bases from V and 4 from J, leaving 19 bases between them. The CDR3 contains 15 residues. The germline V gene encodes CDR1 MNHNS and CDR2 SASEGT. The CDR3 nucleotides read TGTGCCAGCAGGGATCCGACAGGGAGGACTTACGAGCAGTACTTC. The encoded protein is CASRDPTGRTYEQYF.

The rearrangement links TRBV6-1 to TRBJ2-2, with D tentatively TRBD1 (6 bases). CDR3 length: 14 residues. Trimming removed 6 bases from V and 0 bases from J, with 8 bases in between. CDR1 and CDR2 (germline): MNHNS, SASEGT. CDR3 in DNA: TGTGCCAGCAGACAGGGATCGAACACCGGGGAGCTGTTTTTT. As protein: CASRQGSNTGELFF.

The chain carries TRBV4-1 and TRBJ1-4; D is undetermined. The CDR3 is made up of 16 amino acids. Germline V gene lookup returns CDR1 MGHRA and CDR2 YSYEKL. V shed 0 bases and J shed 0 bases, with 8 bases lying between them. The CDR3 bases are TGCGCCAGCAGCCAAGATAGGACTGCAACTAATGAAAAACTGTTTTTT. Translated: CASSQDRTATNEKLFF.